The 14 T cell receptor beta chains in this list originate from one sample, sequenced in a study of T cell responses to AZD1222 COVID-19 vaccine. Profiled with immunoSEQ multiplex PCR; TCRdb holds only in-frame clones, not every one. The sample carries some 200,000 clones, about 89% recorded once. Here the sequenced sample was peripheral blood, taken 28 days after the second AZD1222 dose. These receptor sequences come from an adult who received the AZD1222 COVID-19 vaccine.

The chain couples TRBV6-2 or TRBV6-3 to TRBJ1-5; a possible D gene is TRBD1 (5 bases). V was clipped by 5 bases and J by 6 bases, with 14 bases between them. CDR3 size: 14 residues. The germline V gene has CDR1 MNHEY and CDR2 SVGEGT. The CDR3 loop is CASSLIREGQPQHF. Written as DNA, the CDR3 is TGTGCCAGCAGTCTGATCAGGGAGGGTCAGCCCCAGCATTTT.

This rearrangement joins TRBV10-3 to TRBJ2-3; D perhaps matches TRBD2 (6 bases). This CDR3 contains 13 residues. Germline V gene lookup returns CDR1 ENHRY and CDR2 SYGVKD. V shed 10 bases and J shed 1 base, with 12 bases lying between them. The CDR3 coding sequence is TGTGCCACCGTTAGCGGAGGCACAGATACGCAGTATTTT. Protein sequence: CATVSGGTDTQYF.

This rearrangement joins TRBV29-1 to TRBJ1-1; no firm D call. The V end was cut by 4 bases, the J end by 0 bases, with 6 bases between. The CDR3 has 12 residues. Germline V gives CDR1 SQVTM, CDR2 ANQGSEA. This CDR3 is CSVAHLNTEAFF. DNA for the CDR3: TGCAGCGTTGCACATTTGAACACTGAAGCTTTCTTT. The variable domain in full, completed from reference TRBV29-1 and TRBJ1-1, reads SAVISQKPSRDICQRGTSLTIQCQVDSQVTMMFWYRQQPGQSLTLIATANQGSEATYESGFVIDKFPISRPNLTFSTLTVSNMSPEDSSIYLCSVAHLNTEAFFGQGTRLTVV.

The chain joins TRBV5-1 to TRBJ2-3, with 8 bases lining up with TRBD2. Germline V gene data show CDR1 as SGHRS and CDR2 as YFSETQ. The CDR3 spans 12 residues. J lost 10 bases, V lost 5 bases, and 6 bases had no gene match. CDR3 DNA: TGCGCCAGCAGGATCGGGGGGGAGGCGCAGTATTTT. Protein: CASRIGGEAQYF.

The chain uses TRBV2 and TRBJ1-1, with a weak D call TRBD1 (5 bases). V lost 2 bases, J lost 5 bases, and 9 bases lay in between. This CDR3 is 13 amino acids long. Germline V gene data show CDR1 as SNHLY and CDR2 as FYNNEI. CDR3 sequence: CASSERGLTEAFF. The CDR3 coding sequence is TGTGCCAGCAGTGAAAGGGGATTGACTGAAGCTTTCTTT.

This chain connects TRBV6-5 to TRBJ2-3, with D possibly matching TRBD2 (6 bases). Trimming left V 7 bases short and J 4 bases short, with 15 bases between. CDR1 and CDR2 (germline): MNHEY, SVGAGI. This CDR3 is 14 amino acids long. The CDR3: CASKRTIVADTQYF. Here the CDR3 DNA reads TGTGCCAGCAAGAGGACTATCGTCGCAGATACGCAGTATTTT.

This clone was recorded once. V is TRBV6-5 and J is TRBJ2-2; D call uncertain. Germline values: CDR1 MNHEY, CDR2 SVGAGI. Trimming removed 11 bases from V and 9 bases from J, with 19 bases in between. This CDR3 is 13 amino acids long. CDR3 nucleotide sequence: TGTGCCTCGGTCAGTCCGGTGGACCGGGAGCTGTTTTTT. It codes for CASVSPVDRELFF.

The chain couples TRBV6-6 to TRBJ2-7, with TRBD2 matching over 9 bases. V shed 5 bases and J 2 bases; nucleotides not matched to a gene: 7. The CDR3 extends over 15 amino acids. From germline, CDR1 is MNHNY and CDR2 SVGAGI (reference sequence). CDR3 sequence reads: CASSGRQRGAYEQYF. DNA of the CDR3: TGTGCCAGCAGTGGGAGACAGCGGGGGGCCTACGAGCAGTACTTC.

V and J are TRBV21-1 and TRBJ2-2. TRBV21-1 is a known pseudogene. CDR3 length: 12 residues. The CDR3 loop is CASSPHAGELFF. The CDR3 DNA reads as TGTGCCAGCAGCCCCCACGCCGGGGAGCTGTTTTTT.

This chain uses TRBV11-2 with TRBJ2-1; 13 nucleotides align to TRBD2. Germline CDR1 reads SGHAT; CDR2 reads FQNNGV. CDR3 length: 17 amino acids. After removal of 7 bases from V and 9 bases from J, the junction contained 15 bases not matched to a gene. As DNA, the CDR3 is TGTGCCAGCACCCTGTCTCTTGGACTAGCGGGAGAGGGTGAGCAGTTCTTC. It yields the protein CASTLSLGLAGEGEQFF.

The chain is built from TRBV4-3 and TRBJ2-2; perhaps TRBD1 as D (6 bases). V was cut by 3 bases and J by 10 bases, with 12 bases left in between. This CDR3 has 13 residues. Per germline, CDR1 LGHNA and CDR2 YSLEER. Here the CDR3 reads CASSHTGYEELFF. CDR3 sequence (DNA): TGCGCCAGCAGCCATACAGGGTATGAGGAGCTGTTTTTT.

V is TRBV6-5 and J is TRBJ1-2; D not resolved. Trimming removed 5 bases from V and 3 bases from J, with 13 bases in between. This CDR3 spans 14 amino acids. Germline-derived CDR1 and CDR2 are MNHEY and SVGAGI. This CDR3 reads CASSLTGSHYGYTF. Here the CDR3 DNA reads TGTGCCAGCAGTCTGACGGGTTCCCACTATGGCTACACCTTC.

The chain recombines TRBV9 with TRBJ2-2; D might be TRBD2 (6 bases). Trimming took off 4 bases at V and 0 bases at J, with 13 bases between the two ends. From germline, CDR1 is SGDLS and CDR2 YYNGEE. This CDR3 spans 16 amino acids. CDR3 DNA: TGTGCCAGCAGCCGCGGGACCGCTGCGAACACCGGGGAGCTGTTTTTT. Translated: CASSRGTAANTGELFF.

This rearrangement joins TRBV5-4 to TRBJ2-2; the D is unclear. Trimming removed 2 bases from V and 1 base from J, with 3 bases in between. CDR1 is SGHNT and CDR2 is YYREEE in the germline V gene (reference sequence). This CDR3 region has 13 residues. CDR3 loop: CASSFRNTGELFF. DNA for the CDR3: TGTGCCAGCAGCTTCAGGAACACCGGGGAGCTGTTTTTT.